This T cell receptor beta chain was observed in a study of response to subunit inactivated influenza vaccine. General study findings and limits: Researchers suggested that each seasonal influenza vaccination recruits few new T cells.

This clonotype was picked up many times. Its antigen is as yet unknown. The CDR3 is 14 amino acids. V lost 4 bases and J lost 0, with 9 bases in between. CDR1 is MDHEN and CDR2 is SYDVKM in the germline V gene. TCRdb itself ran the RT-PCR reads through MiXCR, one entry per CDR3 protein. The data contain more than 200,000 distinct CDR3 sequences, 9.5% to 15% of them singletons. The V and J genes are TRBV28 and TRBJ2-5; D is uncertain. The starting material was non-naive T cells sorted from PBMCs, obtained roughly 15 days before vaccination. The TCR originated in a man aged 50-60 years who received an inactivated influenza vaccine. CDR3 amino acids: CASSSPHYQETQYF. As DNA, the CDR3 is TGTGCCAGCAGTTCCCCTCATTACCAAGAGACCCAGTACTTC.